The clone carrying this TCR beta chain was picked up many times. The germline V gene has CDR1 DFQATT and CDR2 SNEGSKA (reference sequence). The CDR3 has 14 amino acids. V lost 3 bases and J 10 bases, leaving 19 bases between the germline ends. The data originate from a study of early T cells in non-severe SARS-CoV-2 infection. Across the study: Sequencing was performed on bulk RNA from unsorted whole blood, leaving chains unpaired.

TCRdb called the 5' RACE reads again in MiXCR, with one record for every CDR3 protein. The table has roughly 120,000 distinct CDR3 sequences, more than 12% seen once; the top ten hold just over 20%. This clonotype was sampled from an adult who was a healthcare worker with PCR-confirmed SARS-CoV-2 infection or an uninfected control (not recorded which). The specimen sequenced was whole blood. The chain recombines TRBV20-1 with TRBJ2-1, with unresolved D. The CDR3 bases are TGCAGTGCTAGTGGCTCGCCGGCCCCCCGGGAGCAGTTCTTC. This encodes CSASGSPAPREQFF.